A single sample is the source of the 5 T cell receptor beta chains below, sequenced in a study of CD8+ T cells in alopecia areata. Extraction of RNA preceded its reverse transcription into cDNA, which served as the sequencing template. Clones were sequenced by immunoSEQ multiplex PCR, and TCRdb holds only the in-frame ones, with some missing. The table records roughly 110,000 clones, 55% to 60% of them present only once. Treatment here: oral pan-JAK inhibitor, 5-10 mg twice daily. Sequencing was performed on CD4+ T cells sorted from blood, taken at week 24, from a patient treated with tofacitinib. The receptor source for this set is a human donor with alopecia areata.

This rearrangement joins TRBV7-2 to TRBJ1-3; TRBD1 is a possible D gene (6 bases). CDR1 and CDR2 from the germline V gene are SGHTA and FQGNSA. The CDR3 has 14 residues. With 7 bases removed from V and 0 bases from J, the gap between germline ends came to 10 bases. The CDR3 DNA follows: TGTGCCAGCAAACAGGGTTACTCTGGAAACACCATATATTTT. Protein: CASKQGYSGNTIYF.

This chain joins TRBV7-2 and TRBJ2-1; 9 positions match TRBD2. The CDR3 extends over 15 amino acids. Germline assignment: CDR1 SGHTA and CDR2 FQGNSA. J was trimmed by 12 bases and V by 1 base; bases with no gene match: 10. This CDR3 is CASSLERGALGWQFF. The CDR3 DNA reads TGTGCCAGCAGCTTAGAGCGGGGGGCTCTAGGATGGCAGTTCTTC.

This clone was counted only a few times. Other DNA sequences of this sample code for an identical CDR3. The V call is TRBV5-1, the J call TRBJ2-7, with no clear D. The CDR3 covers 11 residues. The V and J ends lost 0 bases and 4 bases respectively, with 2 bases between them. Per the germline V gene, CDR1 is SGHRS and CDR2 is YFSETQ. CDR3 in amino acids: CASSLGYEQYF. As DNA, the CDR3 is TGCGCCAGCAGCTTGGGGTACGAGCAGTACTTC.

This clone showed up just a few times. The chain has TRBV25-1 and TRBJ2-6; D gene unclear. Germline lookup yields CDR1 MGHDK and CDR2 SYGVNS. V lost 5 bases to trimming and J lost 0 bases, with 14 bases between them. The CDR3 loop spans 17 amino acids. Written as DNA, the CDR3 is TGTGCCAGCAGTAAAACACCCCTACTCTCTGGGGCCAACGTCCTGACTTTC. Its translation is CASSKTPLLSGANVLTF.

This chain links TRBV29-1 with TRBJ2-1; D not certain. The V end lost 4 bases, the J end lost 9 bases, and 10 bases lay between the germline ends. The CDR3 runs to 11 residues. The germline gives CDR1 SQVTM, CDR2 ANQGSEA. The DNA for the CDR3 is TGCAGCGTTGGTCGAAAAGGTGAGCAGTTCTTC. Translation gives CSVGRKGEQFF.